The entry that follows covers one T cell receptor (beta chain) sequence. There is no known antigen for this receptor. Nothing much larger sits one base from this clone, and base qualities are not available. The record originates from a study of metastatic and nonmetastatic thyroid tumors (TCRdb year 2020). With regard to the full study: For patients with malignant and with benign thyroid disease, the researchers compared repertoires between peripheral blood samples and tumor or nodule tissue samples. What the research found in general, with its limitations: TCR beta diversity was reported as significantly higher in malignant tumors than in benign nodules, in both blood and tumor samples.

The protocol used for the library was PCR. The sequencer listed for this sample is Illumina HiSeq 4000. High-throughput sequencing was used to profile the TCR beta-chain CDR3 region of every patient. Under the source paper's analysis protocol: CDR3 differences across clinicopathological groups were used to build a classifier for discriminating distant-metastatic papillary thyroid cancer patients. To measure repertoire diversity the researchers used the Shannon index, while the Morisita-Horn index served to gauge how similar the tumor and blood repertoires were. The public sequencing data were trimmed at Q25 with fastp and processed into clonotypes with MiXCR by TCRdb, which kept only in-frame beta chains. The V and J calls shown here were made by TCRdb, not taken from the authors' results. A total of 10,000 to 15,000 clones appear in this sample, 20% to 30% of them only once. The ten most abundant clones make up 15% to 20% of the sample.

V and J are truncated by 6 bases and 1 base respectively, leaving an intervening sequence of 13 bases. The CDR3 measures 14 amino acids from cysteine to phenylalanine. The sequence is cut down to CDR3 DNA, 42 bases in frame from base 1. Reading the germline V gene (reference sequence) gives CDR1 DFQATT and CDR2 SNEGSKA. No patient had received any treatment before thyroid surgery. Patient clinical samples collected from about 2011 to 2018 were retrospectively analysed using T-cell receptor beta sequencing. Material for sequencing was tumor tissue. The sequence derives from a female donor with papillary thyroid cancer or a benign thyroid nodule (not recorded which). Some clones in this sample may be carry-over from other donors' samples. The rearranged chain carries TRBV20-1 and TRBJ2-1, with TRBD2 perhaps the D gene, on 5 matching bases. The nucleotide sequence is given as TGCAGTGCGGCAAAACCGGGGTCCTACAATGAGCAGTTCTTC. Translated, it gives CSAAKPGSYNEQFF.